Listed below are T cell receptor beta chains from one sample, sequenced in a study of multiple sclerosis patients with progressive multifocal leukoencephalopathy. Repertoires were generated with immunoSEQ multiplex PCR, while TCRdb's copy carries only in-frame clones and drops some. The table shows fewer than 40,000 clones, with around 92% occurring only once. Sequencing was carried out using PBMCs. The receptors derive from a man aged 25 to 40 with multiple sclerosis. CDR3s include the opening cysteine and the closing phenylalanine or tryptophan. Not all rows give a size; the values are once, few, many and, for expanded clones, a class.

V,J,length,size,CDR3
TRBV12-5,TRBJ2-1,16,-,CASGTPGRSSYNEQFF
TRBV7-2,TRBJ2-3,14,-,CASSLSRDADTQYF
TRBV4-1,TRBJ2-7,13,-,CASSQDQRRQQYF
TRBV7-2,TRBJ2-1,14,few,CASSLAGGYNEQFF
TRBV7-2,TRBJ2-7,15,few,CASSLVGGPLYEQYF
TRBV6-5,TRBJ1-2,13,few,CASRRTAGGGYTF
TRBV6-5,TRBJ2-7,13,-,CASSDRSSYEQYF
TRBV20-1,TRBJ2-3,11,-,CSVASVDTQYF
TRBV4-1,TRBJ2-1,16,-,CASSQVSGGIYNEQFF
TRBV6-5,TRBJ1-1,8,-,CASSRASF
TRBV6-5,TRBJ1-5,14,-,CASSQGSVLQPQHF
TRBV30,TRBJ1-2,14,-,CAWSVQGRLFGYTF
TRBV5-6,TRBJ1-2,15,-,CASSPDGKGLYGYTF
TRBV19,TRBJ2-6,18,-,CASSIGRRQSSGANVLTF
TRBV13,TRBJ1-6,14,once,CASGLQGANSPLHF
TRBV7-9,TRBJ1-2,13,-,CASSQWAVNGYTF
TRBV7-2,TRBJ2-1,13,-,CASSWDSPTEQFF
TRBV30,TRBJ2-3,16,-,CAWSPWSGKRTDTQYF
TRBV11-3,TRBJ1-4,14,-,CASSLEYGFGKLFF
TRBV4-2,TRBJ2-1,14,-,CASSQALGYNEQFF
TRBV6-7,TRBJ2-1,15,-,CASSYSREVHNEQFF
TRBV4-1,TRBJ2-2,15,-,CASSHRDLNTGELFF
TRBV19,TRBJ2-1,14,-,CASSDRGVFNEQFF
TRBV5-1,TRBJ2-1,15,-,CASSIGTTSYNEQFF
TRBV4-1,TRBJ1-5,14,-,CASSPTDSNQPQHF
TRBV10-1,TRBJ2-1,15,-,CASNIRAPLGDEQFF
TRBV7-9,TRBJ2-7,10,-,CASSGYEQYF
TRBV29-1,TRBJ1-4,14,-,CSVVQGATNEKLFF
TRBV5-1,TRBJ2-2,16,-,CAGSLAGVRNTGELFF
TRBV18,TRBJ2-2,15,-,CASSDRGVDTGELFF
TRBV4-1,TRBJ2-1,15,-,CASSQVGGKYNEQFF
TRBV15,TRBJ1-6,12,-,CATSRDRSPLHF
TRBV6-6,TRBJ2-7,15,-,CASRSGTGGLRGQYF
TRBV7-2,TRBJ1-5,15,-,CASSPSGGDNQPQHF
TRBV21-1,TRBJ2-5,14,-,CASSFKTGEETQYF
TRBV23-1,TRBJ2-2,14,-,CASRRTGNTGELFF
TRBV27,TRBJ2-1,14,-,CASSFGRMGNEQFF
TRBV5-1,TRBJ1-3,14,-,CASSLEGVGNTIYF
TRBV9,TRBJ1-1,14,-,CASSVEDANTEAFF
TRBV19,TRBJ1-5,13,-,CASRRQVSQPQHF
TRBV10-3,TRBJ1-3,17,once,CAISDRGRESTGNTIYF
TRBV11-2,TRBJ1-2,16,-,CASSVSGEGTNYGYTF
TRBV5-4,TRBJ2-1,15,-,CASSLGLARDNEQFF
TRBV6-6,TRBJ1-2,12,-,CASTDAGAGYTF
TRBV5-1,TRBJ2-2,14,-,CASTGLAYTGELFF
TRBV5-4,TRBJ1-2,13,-,CASSNTGGDGYTF
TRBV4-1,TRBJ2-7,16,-,CASSQDNAGASYEQYF
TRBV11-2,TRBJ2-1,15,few,CASSLVPGARGEQFF
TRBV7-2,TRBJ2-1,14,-,CASSLTSGYNEQFF
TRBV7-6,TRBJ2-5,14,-,CASSLSGGQETQYF
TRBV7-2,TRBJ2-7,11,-,CASSRNYEQYF
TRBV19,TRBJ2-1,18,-,CASKDTFPSVHLYNEQFF
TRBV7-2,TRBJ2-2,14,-,CASRRVGNTGELFF
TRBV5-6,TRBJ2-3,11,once,CASSLGGTQYF
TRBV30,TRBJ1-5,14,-,CAWSGQSFNQPQHF
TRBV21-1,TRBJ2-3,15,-,CASSFSGLAGDTQYF
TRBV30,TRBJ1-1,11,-,CAWSRSTEAFF
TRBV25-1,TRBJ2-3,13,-,CASSELGGDTQYF
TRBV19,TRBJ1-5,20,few,CASSIYSFESAQGMSQPQHF
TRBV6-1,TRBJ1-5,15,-,CATMQTVGSNQPQHF